Listed below are T cell receptor beta chains from one sample, sequenced in a study of PD-1 blockade in mismatch repair-deficient tumors. Clones were read by immunoSEQ multiplex PCR, and TCRdb kept only the in-frame ones, dropping some. This sample has 40,000 or so clones, with roughly 84% found just once. This sample comprised PBMCs, obtained around 40 weeks after starting pembrolizumab. The receptors here all came from an adult with mismatch repair-deficient cancer. Both conserved end residues are part of each CDR3. D genes are given only for firm matches. The size entry is marked missing in some rows and otherwise reads once, few, many or a size class.

d_call: -
v_call: TRBV18
j_call: TRBJ1-5
clone_size: -
cdr3_aa: CASSPGQTINQPQHF
cdr3_nt: TGTGCCAGCTCACCCGGACAGACTATTAATCAGCCCCAGCATTTT

d_call: TRBD2
v_call: TRBV28
j_call: TRBJ2-1
clone_size: -
cdr3_aa: CASRGTSGRGNEQFF
cdr3_nt: TGTGCCAGCAGAGGGACTAGCGGGAGGGGCAATGAGCAGTTCTTC

d_call: TRBD2
v_call: TRBV12-5
j_call: TRBJ2-3
clone_size: -
cdr3_aa: CASGLAGAGADTQYF
cdr3_nt: TGTGCTAGTGGCTTAGCGGGAGCGGGTGCAGATACGCAGTATTTT

d_call: TRBD1
v_call: TRBV5-1
j_call: TRBJ2-7
clone_size: -
cdr3_aa: CASSFNRGSYEQYF
cdr3_nt: TGCGCCAGCAGCTTCAACAGGGGGTCCTACGAGCAGTACTTC

d_call: -
v_call: TRBV11-1
j_call: TRBJ1-2
clone_size: -
cdr3_aa: CASSPYDRNYGYTF
cdr3_nt: TGTGCCAGCAGCCCCTACGACAGGAACTATGGCTACACCTTC

d_call: -
v_call: TRBV9
j_call: TRBJ2-1
clone_size: once
cdr3_aa: CASSVAQEQFF
cdr3_nt: TGTGCCAGCAGCGTAGCGCAGGAGCAGTTCTTC

d_call: -
v_call: TRBV28
j_call: TRBJ1-1
clone_size: few
cdr3_aa: CASKGRYTEAFF
cdr3_nt: TGTGCCAGCAAAGGCAGGTACACTGAAGCTTTCTTT

d_call: -
v_call: TRBV28
j_call: TRBJ1-2
clone_size: -
cdr3_aa: CASSRDSSSGYGYTF
cdr3_nt: TGTGCCAGCAGTCGGGACTCTTCCTCGGGCTATGGCTACACCTTC

d_call: -
v_call: TRBV18
j_call: TRBJ2-7
clone_size: -
cdr3_aa: CASSPTVSYEQYF
cdr3_nt: TGTGCCAGCTCACCGACAGTATCCTACGAGCAGTACTTC

d_call: TRBD2
v_call: TRBV18
j_call: TRBJ2-1
clone_size: -
cdr3_aa: CASSPTSLREVEQFF
cdr3_nt: TGTGCCAGCTCACCGACGTCTTTACGGGAGGTTGAGCAGTTCTTC

d_call: -
v_call: TRBV15
j_call: TRBJ1-2
clone_size: -
cdr3_aa: CATSRDGGNYGYTF
cdr3_nt: TGTGCCACCAGCAGAGATGGGGGGAACTATGGCTACACCTTC

d_call: -
v_call: TRBV19
j_call: TRBJ2-5
clone_size: -
cdr3_aa: CASRRGRLLQETQYF
cdr3_nt: TGTGCCAGTAGACGGGGAAGGCTCCTGCAAGAGACCCAGTACTTC

d_call: -
v_call: TRBV6-6
j_call: TRBJ2-7
clone_size: -
cdr3_aa: CASSYSQTGYEQYF
cdr3_nt: TGTGCCAGCAGTTACTCGCAGACAGGCTACGAGCAGTACTTC

d_call: TRBD2
v_call: TRBV9
j_call: TRBJ2-1
clone_size: once
cdr3_aa: CASSAVAGLNNEQFF
cdr3_nt: TGTGCCAGCAGCGCCGTAGCGGGACTTAACAATGAGCAGTTCTTC

d_call: -
v_call: TRBV11-2
j_call: TRBJ2-2
clone_size: -
cdr3_aa: CASSLGQAFRMDTGELFF
cdr3_nt: TGTGCCAGCAGCTTAGGACAGGCCTTCAGGATGGACACCGGGGAGCTGTTTTTT

d_call: -
v_call: TRBV19
j_call: TRBJ1-5
clone_size: -
cdr3_aa: CASNTVNEPQHF
cdr3_nt: TGTGCCAGTAACACAGTCAATGAGCCCCAGCATTTT

d_call: TRBD2
v_call: TRBV28
j_call: TRBJ2-1
clone_size: -
cdr3_aa: CASSLAGFIAGGYNEQFF
cdr3_nt: TGTGCCAGCAGTTTAGCAGGGTTTATTGCGGGAGGCTACAATGAGCAGTTCTTC

d_call: TRBD1
v_call: TRBV29-1
j_call: TRBJ2-7
clone_size: -
cdr3_aa: CSVDTGAHEQYF
cdr3_nt: TGCAGCGTCGATACAGGGGCCCACGAGCAGTACTTC

d_call: TRBD2
v_call: TRBV5-1
j_call: TRBJ2-7
clone_size: -
cdr3_aa: CASSLGPLLAGAYYEQYF
cdr3_nt: TGCGCCAGCAGCTTGGGGCCTCTACTAGCGGGAGCCTACTACGAGCAGTACTTC

d_call: TRBD2
v_call: TRBV2
j_call: TRBJ2-1
clone_size: -
cdr3_aa: CASSLTGTTIYNEQFF
cdr3_nt: TGTGCCAGCAGTTTAACCGGGACTACGATTTACAATGAGCAGTTCTTC

d_call: -
v_call: TRBV5-1
j_call: TRBJ2-5
clone_size: once
cdr3_aa: CASNRGWPEQETQYF
cdr3_nt: TGCGCCAGCAATCGGGGGTGGCCTGAACAAGAGACCCAGTACTTC

d_call: -
v_call: TRBV5-6
j_call: TRBJ2-3
clone_size: -
cdr3_aa: CASSSGPFSTDTQYF
cdr3_nt: TGTGCCAGCAGCTCCGGTCCTTTTAGCACAGATACGCAGTATTTT

d_call: TRBD1
v_call: TRBV10-2
j_call: TRBJ1-5
clone_size: -
cdr3_aa: CASRGGLSNQPQHF
cdr3_nt: TGCGCCAGCAGAGGGGGCTTGAGCAATCAGCCCCAGCATTTT

d_call: TRBD1
v_call: TRBV10-3
j_call: TRBJ2-1
clone_size: -
cdr3_aa: CAISRTGESSYNEQFF
cdr3_nt: TGTGCCATCAGCAGGACAGGCGAGAGCTCCTACAATGAGCAGTTCTTC

d_call: -
v_call: TRBV14
j_call: TRBJ1-4
clone_size: -
cdr3_aa: CASSQGITQTTNEKLFF
cdr3_nt: TGTGCCAGCAGCCAAGGGATAACACAGACAACTAATGAAAAACTGTTTTTT

d_call: TRBD2
v_call: TRBV4-1
j_call: TRBJ2-5
clone_size: -
cdr3_aa: CASSQPTPGLAAQETQYF
cdr3_nt: TGCGCCAGCAGCCAGCCCACCCCGGGACTAGCGGCTCAAGAGACCCAGTACTTC

d_call: -
v_call: TRBV20-1
j_call: TRBJ2-1
clone_size: few
cdr3_aa: CSVRSERGQFF
cdr3_nt: TGCAGTGTCCGCTCGGAGCGTGGGCAGTTCTTC

d_call: TRBD2
v_call: TRBV5-1
j_call: TRBJ2-1
clone_size: once
cdr3_aa: CASSLSSGTNLEQFF
cdr3_nt: TGCGCCAGCAGCTTGAGTAGCGGGACCAACCTTGAGCAGTTCTTC

d_call: TRBD1
v_call: TRBV18
j_call: TRBJ1-2
clone_size: -
cdr3_aa: CASSPQGDGYTF
cdr3_nt: TGTGCCAGCTCACCCCAGGGGGATGGCTACACCTTC

d_call: TRBD1
v_call: TRBV7-9
j_call: TRBJ1-5
clone_size: -
cdr3_aa: CASSPNTGANMPQHF
cdr3_nt: TGTGCCAGCAGCCCGAACACAGGGGCCAATATGCCCCAGCATTTT

d_call: TRBD1
v_call: TRBV30
j_call: TRBJ1-1
clone_size: once
cdr3_aa: CAFLDRGAFF
cdr3_nt: TGTGCCTTCCTGGACAGGGGAGCTTTCTTT

d_call: TRBD2
v_call: TRBV6-6
j_call: TRBJ2-7
clone_size: -
cdr3_aa: CASSYYLAGGVYEQYF
cdr3_nt: TGTGCCAGCAGTTATTATCTAGCGGGAGGAGTTTACGAGCAGTACTTC

d_call: -
v_call: TRBV7-3
j_call: TRBJ2-2
clone_size: -
cdr3_aa: CASSLRGGSTGELFF
cdr3_nt: TGTGCCAGCAGCTTACGAGGAGGCAGCACCGGGGAGCTGTTTTTT

d_call: -
v_call: TRBV11-3
j_call: TRBJ1-4
clone_size: -
cdr3_aa: CASSLEPGGEKLFF
cdr3_nt: TGTGCCAGCAGCTTAGAGCCCGGAGGTGAAAAACTGTTTTTT

d_call: TRBD1
v_call: TRBV4-1
j_call: TRBJ1-5
clone_size: -
cdr3_aa: CASSSEPGQSNQPQHF
cdr3_nt: TGCGCCAGCAGCTCCGAACCGGGACAGAGCAATCAGCCCCAGCATTTT

d_call: TRBD2
v_call: TRBV30
j_call: TRBJ2-3
clone_size: -
cdr3_aa: CAWSKLAGGPGSQYF
cdr3_nt: TGTGCCTGGAGTAAACTAGCGGGAGGGCCAGGGTCGCAGTATTTT

d_call: -
v_call: TRBV6-6
j_call: TRBJ2-7
clone_size: -
cdr3_aa: CASSYGGTETYEQYF
cdr3_nt: TGTGCCAGCAGTTACGGGGGGACAGAGACCTACGAGCAGTACTTC

d_call: -
v_call: TRBV6-1
j_call: TRBJ2-7
clone_size: few
cdr3_aa: CASKSDRSSYEQYF
cdr3_nt: TGTGCCAGCAAAAGTGACAGGAGCTCCTACGAGCAGTACTTC

d_call: TRBD1
v_call: TRBV28
j_call: TRBJ1-5
clone_size: -
cdr3_aa: CASSQQGAKRPQHF
cdr3_nt: TGTGCCAGCAGCCAACAGGGGGCCAAGAGGCCCCAGCATTTT

d_call: -
v_call: TRBV7-3
j_call: TRBJ1-6
clone_size: -
cdr3_aa: CASSLTGDYNSPLHF
cdr3_nt: TGTGCCAGCAGCTTAACCGGGGATTATAATTCACCCCTCCACTTT